The present entry profiles one T cell receptor (beta chain) with its context. What it recognizes is unknown. This sample stems from a study of T cells after posttransplantation cyclophosphamide. Findings of the study overall: Skin or GI-infiltrating T cells shared few TRB sequences with blood. Recipient CMV seropositivity and CMV reactivation strongly tracked TRB clonality.

Measured with immunoSEQ multiplex PCR; TCRdb has only the in-frame clones, and not every one. Here the sample spans tens of thousands of clones, approximately 92% being singletons. Trimming shortened V by 3 bases and J by 3 bases, and 9 bases separated the two germline ends. The CDR3 runs 13 residues. Germline V lookup: CDR1 MNHNS, CDR2 SASEGT. The gene calls are TRBV6-1 and TRBJ2-7; D call uncertain. This clonotype was sampled from a woman aged 30 to 39 in good health and a related stem cell transplant donor. The sequencing sample was made of PBMCs. CDR3 loop: CASSDQVRYEQYF. For the CDR3, the DNA is TGTGCCAGCAGTGATCAGGTGCGCTACGAGCAGTACTTC.